This is a list of T cell receptor beta chains from one sample in a study of T cell repertoires in cytomegalovirus infection. TCRdb fed the reads into MiXCR, producing one record per CDR3 protein. The sample shows about 740,000 distinct CDR3 sequences, 35% of them seen only once. The sequenced sample was PBMCs. All receptors come from a human donor in good health (CMV status not recorded). Some clones in this sample may be carry-over from other donors' samples. CDR3s include the opening cysteine and the closing phenylalanine or tryptophan. A D gene is named only where the DNA matches it firmly.

D,J,V,CDR3
TRBD2,TRBJ2-7,TRBV10-3,CAISESPGRTSGRAFNEQYF
-,TRBJ1-2,TRBV7-8,CASSFTPTGGYTF
-,TRBJ1-4,TRBV29-1,CSVEQGGEKLFF
TRBD2,TRBJ2-1,TRBV24-1,CATSGTSPKLHYNEQFF
-,TRBJ2-7,TRBV11-2,CASSEWGAGRSYEQYF
-,TRBJ2-5,TRBV25-1,CASSELSSQETQYF
-,TRBJ1-1,TRBV29-1,CSVEDLRQGRNTEAFF
TRBD1,TRBJ1-1,TRBV14,CASSQVRRGRGLGEAFF
TRBD2,TRBJ2-1,TRBV7-2,CASSPGTSVREQFF
TRBD1,TRBJ1-4,TRBV4-2,CASSQEGQSLATNEKLFF
-,TRBJ2-5,TRBV7-8,CASSPTGDKTQYF
-,TRBJ2-6,TRBV20-1,CSARDQGSGANVLTF
-,TRBJ1-2,TRBV5-5,CASSLDSPGYTF
-,TRBJ2-7,TRBV28,CASSMEKQTAYEQYF
-,TRBJ1-5,TRBV7-2,CALGVQPQHF
-,TRBJ1-2,TRBV10-3,CAISESPGRAYGYTF
-,TRBJ2-7,TRBV7-9,CASSLVEEDPYSYEQYF
TRBD1,TRBJ2-5,TRBV7-2,CASSRLGRTGQIGTQYF
TRBD1,TRBJ2-5,TRBV12-3/TRBV12-4,CASSTLRDSKETQYF
TRBD1,TRBJ1-1,TRBV6-1,CASGQTWTGGSNTEAFF
-,TRBJ2-2,TRBV11-2,CASSVRQVASYTGELFF
-,TRBJ2-5,TRBV12-3/TRBV12-4,CASSSGGPKTQYF
TRBD1,TRBJ1-6,TRBV7-9,CASSLFRDRGSPLHF
-,TRBJ2-4,TRBV9,CASSGQRGMKNIQYF
-,TRBJ1-2,TRBV20-1,CSARDADQGRIAF
-,TRBJ1-5,TRBV28,CASSNVRGGGVNQPQHF
TRBD1,TRBJ2-1,TRBV15,CATSTDRTYNEQFF
TRBD2,TRBJ2-1,TRBV28,CASSLASGLVVNEQFF
-,TRBJ2-7,TRBV4-1,CASSQDDHRDEQYF
-,TRBJ1-1,TRBV5-6,CASSLGSPTEAFF
-,TRBJ2-3,TRBV7-8,CASSFWSESDTQYF
TRBD1,TRBJ2-2,TRBV28,CASSEKTGGWVTGELFF
-,TRBJ2-7,TRBV6-5,CASSYSSRVPYEQYF
-,TRBJ2-2,TRBV28,CASRLVAGTGELFF
-,TRBJ2-7,TRBV7-6,CASTQGWGPYYEQYF
TRBD2,TRBJ2-5,TRBV20-1,CSATGLAGAGETQYF
TRBD2,TRBJ2-2,TRBV11-2,CASSQGLAGGKNTGELFF
TRBD1,TRBJ1-1,TRBV6-6,CASPSWTGTNTEAFF
-,TRBJ2-3,TRBV2,CASSNREGNTDTQYF
TRBD1,TRBJ2-7,TRBV12-3/TRBV12-4,CASSPGQGAGEQYF
-,TRBJ2-7,TRBV7-6,CASSLDGEQYF
-,TRBJ2-1,TRBV7-9,CASSLGALVAYNEQFF
TRBD1,TRBJ2-7,TRBV6-1,CASTQGTGGYEQYF
-,TRBJ1-5,TRBV4-1,CASSQDQGANQPQHF
-,TRBJ2-7,TRBV28,CASSSWGTGEQYF
-,TRBJ2-1,TRBV7-9,CASSPVATGEQFF
-,TRBJ2-3,TRBV24-1,CATSDLGLDEDTQYF